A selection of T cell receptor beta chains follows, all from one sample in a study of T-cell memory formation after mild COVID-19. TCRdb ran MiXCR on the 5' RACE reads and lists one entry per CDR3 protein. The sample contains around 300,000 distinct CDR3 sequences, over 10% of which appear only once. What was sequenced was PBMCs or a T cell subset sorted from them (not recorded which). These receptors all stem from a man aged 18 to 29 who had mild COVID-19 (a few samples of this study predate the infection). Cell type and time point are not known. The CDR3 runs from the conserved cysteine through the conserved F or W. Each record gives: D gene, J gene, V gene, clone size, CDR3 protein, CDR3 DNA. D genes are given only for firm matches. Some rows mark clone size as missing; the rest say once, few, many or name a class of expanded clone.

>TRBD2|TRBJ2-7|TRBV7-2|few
CASSSFGGLEEQYF
TGTGCCAGCAGCTCATTTGGGGGACTAGAGGAGCAGTACTTC
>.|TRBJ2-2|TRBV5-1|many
CASSSLNTGELFF
TGCGCCAGCAGCTCACTCAACACCGGGGAGCTGTTTTTT
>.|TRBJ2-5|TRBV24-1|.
CATSDPSGGLQETQYF
TGTGCCACCAGTGATCCCTCTGGGGGGCTGCAGGAGACCCAGTACTTC
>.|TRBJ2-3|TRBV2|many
CASSASGDTQYF
TGTGCCAGCAGTGCCAGCGGGGATACGCAGTATTTT
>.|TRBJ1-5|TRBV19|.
CASKKNNQPQHF
TGTGCCAGTAAGAAGAACAATCAGCCCCAGCATTTT
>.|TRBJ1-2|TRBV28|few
CASSLRRYGYTF
TGTGCCAGCAGTTTGAGGCGTTATGGCTACACCTTC
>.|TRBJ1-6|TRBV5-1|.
CASSLEGTESPLHF
TGCGCCAGCAGCTTGGAAGGGACGGAATCACCCCTCCACTTT
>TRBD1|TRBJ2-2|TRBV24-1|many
CATSGTGDTGELFF
TGTGCCACCAGTGGGACAGGGGACACCGGGGAGCTGTTTTTT
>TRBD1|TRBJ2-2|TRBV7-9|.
CASSFPTGDRGTGELFF
TGTGCCAGCAGCTTCCCGACAGGGGATCGAGGCACCGGGGAGCTGTTTTTT
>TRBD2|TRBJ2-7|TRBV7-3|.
CASSERDGEQYF
TGTGCCAGCAGCGAGCGGGATGGCGAGCAGTACTTC
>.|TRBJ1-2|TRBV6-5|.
CASSYSAELSGYTF
TGTGCCAGCAGTTACTCGGCGGAGTTATCTGGCTACACCTTC
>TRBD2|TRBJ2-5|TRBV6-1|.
CASSEGTSQETQYF
TGTGCCAGCAGTGAAGGGACTAGCCAAGAGACCCAGTACTTC
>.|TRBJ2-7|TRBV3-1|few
CASSQDYYEQYF
TGTGCCAGCAGCCAGGATTACTACGAGCAGTACTTC
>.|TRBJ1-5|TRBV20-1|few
CSARDWGGEGNQPQHF
TGCAGTGCTAGAGATTGGGGAGGGGAAGGGAACCAGCCCCAGCATTTT
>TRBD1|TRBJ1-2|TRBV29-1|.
CSDIQGAGGYTF
TGCAGCGATATACAGGGGGCCGGTGGCTACACCTTC
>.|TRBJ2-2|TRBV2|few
CASSERVANTGELFF
TGTGCCAGCAGTGAACGAGTCGCGAACACCGGGGAGCTGTTTTTT
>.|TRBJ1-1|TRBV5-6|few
CASSLGSTRGWNTEAFF
TGTGCCAGCAGCTTGGGGTCTACCCGCGGGTGGAACACTGAAGCTTTCTTT
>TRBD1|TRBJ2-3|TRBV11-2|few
CASSPDRVADTQYF
TGTGCCAGCAGCCCCGACAGGGTAGCAGATACGCAGTATTTT
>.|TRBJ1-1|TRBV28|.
CASSWVWGPMNTEAFF
TGTGCCAGCAGTTGGGTATGGGGGCCCATGAACACTGAAGCTTTCTTT
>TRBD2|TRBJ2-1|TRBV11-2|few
CASSLNRGDYNEQFF
TGTGCCAGCAGCTTAAACCGGGGGGACTACAATGAGCAGTTCTTC
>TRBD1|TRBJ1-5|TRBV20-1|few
CSAATGGRDQPQHF
TGCAGTGCGGCGACAGGGGGCCGAGATCAGCCCCAGCATTTT
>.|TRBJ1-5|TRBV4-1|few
CASSQAVSNQPQHF
TGCGCCAGCAGCCAAGCGGTTAGCAATCAGCCCCAGCATTTT
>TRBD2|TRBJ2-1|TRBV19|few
CASSMGLAGGTYNEQFF
TGTGCCAGTAGTATGGGACTAGCGGGGGGCACATACAATGAGCAGTTCTTC
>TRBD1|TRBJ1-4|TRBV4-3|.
CASSQDRGARKLFF
TGCGCCAGCAGCCAAGACAGGGGGGCGCGAAAACTGTTTTTT
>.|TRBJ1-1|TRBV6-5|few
CASSYVWTAGSEAFF
TGTGCCAGCAGTTACGTATGGACAGCAGGGTCTGAAGCTTTCTTT
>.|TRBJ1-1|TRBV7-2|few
CASSSTSWNTEAFF
TGTGCCAGCAGCTCCACTTCGTGGAACACTGAAGCTTTCTTT
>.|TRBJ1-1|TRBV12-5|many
CASGDLGLSSGTEAFF
TGTGCTAGTGGCGACCTGGGCCTTTCGTCGGGCACTGAAGCTTTCTTT